Listed below are T cell receptor beta chains from one sample, sequenced in a study of blood T cell repertoires in COVID-19. Produced via immunoSEQ multiplex PCR; TCRdb's table is partial and in-frame only. The sample records more than 300,000 clones, 88% being singletons. The source material was peripheral blood. Receptors originate from a woman aged 25 to 39 with COVID-19, enrolled during active disease. CDR3s include the opening cysteine and the closing phenylalanine or tryptophan. A D gene is named only where the DNA matches it firmly. Size is omitted from some rows. Given values are once, few, many or a class for expanded clones.

size: -
D: -
J: TRBJ1-2
V: TRBV3-1/TRBV3-2
length: 13
DNA: TGTGCCAGCAGCCAAGGGGTTCAGGCTGGCTACACCTTC
CDR3: CASSQGVQAGYTF

size: -
D: -
J: TRBJ1-6
V: TRBV3-1/TRBV3-2
length: 13
DNA: TGTGCCAGCAGCCCGGCGAGGAATTCACCCCTCCACTTT
CDR3: CASSPARNSPLHF

size: -
D: TRBD1
J: TRBJ2-5
V: TRBV5-8
length: 14
DNA: TGTGCCAGCAGCTTGGGCCAGGGGGTGGAGACCCAGTACTTC
CDR3: CASSLGQGVETQYF

size: -
D: TRBD1
J: TRBJ1-2
V: TRBV29-1
length: 16
DNA: TGCAGCGTTATTGGGGATGGGACAGGGGAGAACTATGGCTACACCTTC
CDR3: CSVIGDGTGENYGYTF

size: -
D: TRBD1
J: TRBJ1-6
V: TRBV7-2
length: 17
DNA: TGTGCCAGCAGCTTCGGAACCCGGGACAGCTATAATTCACCCCTCCACTTT
CDR3: CASSFGTRDSYNSPLHF

size: -
D: -
J: TRBJ2-5
V: TRBV6-6
length: 13
DNA: TGTGCCAGCAGTCGGGGCGTTCAAGAGACCCAGTACTTC
CDR3: CASSRGVQETQYF

size: -
D: -
J: TRBJ1-1
V: TRBV29-1
length: 14
DNA: TGCAGCGTTGAAGATGAGAAAGGGGTGGCTGAAGCTTTCTTT
CDR3: CSVEDEKGVAEAFF

size: -
D: TRBD2
J: TRBJ2-5
V: TRBV7-3
length: 15
DNA: TGTGCCAGCAGCAGGGGACTAGCGGGGGGTGAGACCCAGTACTTC
CDR3: CASSRGLAGGETQYF

size: -
D: TRBD1
J: TRBJ1-4
V: TRBV11-2
length: 17
DNA: TGTGCCAGCAGCCGAAGAAGTCCGGGACAGCTTAATGAAAAACTGTTTTTT
CDR3: CASSRRSPGQLNEKLFF

size: once
D: TRBD2
J: TRBJ2-7
V: TRBV11-3
length: 14
DNA: TGTGCCAGCAGCGGACTAGCGGGGGCCTACGAGCAGTACTTC
CDR3: CASSGLAGAYEQYF

size: -
D: -
J: TRBJ2-6
V: TRBV28
length: 14
DNA: TGTGCCAGCAATACACCATCTGGGGCCAACGTCCTGACTTTC
CDR3: CASNTPSGANVLTF

size: -
D: -
J: TRBJ2-5
V: TRBV18
length: 13
DNA: TGTGCCAGCTCACAGGGAGGCGCAGGGACCCAGTACTTC
CDR3: CASSQGGAGTQYF